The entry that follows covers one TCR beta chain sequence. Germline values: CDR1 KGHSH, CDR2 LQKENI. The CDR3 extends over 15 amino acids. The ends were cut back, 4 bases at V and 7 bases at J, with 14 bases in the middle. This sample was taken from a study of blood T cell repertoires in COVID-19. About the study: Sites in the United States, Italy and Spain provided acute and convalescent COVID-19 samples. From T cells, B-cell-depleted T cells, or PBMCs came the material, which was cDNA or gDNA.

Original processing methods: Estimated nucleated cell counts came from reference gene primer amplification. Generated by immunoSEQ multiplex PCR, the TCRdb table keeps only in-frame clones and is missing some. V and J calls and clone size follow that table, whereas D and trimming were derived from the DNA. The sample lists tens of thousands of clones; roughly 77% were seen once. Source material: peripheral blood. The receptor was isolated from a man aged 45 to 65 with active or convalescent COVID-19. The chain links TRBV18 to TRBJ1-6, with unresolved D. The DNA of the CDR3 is TGTGCCAGCTCACTGGCCGGGTCCTCCAATTCACCCCTCCACTTT. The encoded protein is CASSLAGSSNSPLHF. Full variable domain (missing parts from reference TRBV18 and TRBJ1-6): NAGVMQNPRHLVRRRGQEARLRCSPMKGHSHVYWYRQLPEEGLKFMVYLQKENIIDESGMPKERFSAEFPKEGPSILRIQQVVRGDSAAYFCASSLAGSSNSPLHFGNGTRLTVT.